The 6 T cell receptor beta chains listed next were all sequenced from one sample in a study of T cells in Graves' hyperthyroidism and ophthalmopathy. Template material for amplifying TCR beta CDR3 regions consisted of RNA transcripts. The TCR CDR3 first-round RT-PCR relied on the HTBI primer set. From the multiplex PCR reads, TCRdb called clonotypes with MiXCR, one entry per CDR3 protein. The data contain about 530,000 distinct CDR3 sequences, roughly 15% of them seen just once; the ten biggest clones take up 15% to 20%. The sequenced material came from blood. All receptors come from a woman in her late teens or twenties with Graves' ophthalmopathy.

This clonotype occurred a few times. The chain links TRBV30 to TRBJ2-5; D is unclear. Trimming stripped 0 bases from V and 2 bases from J, with 13 bases between. Looked up from germline, CDR1 is GTSNPN and CDR2 is SVGIG (reference sequence). The CDR3 has 15 residues. The CDR3 region has the DNA TGTGCCTGGAGTGTCCGGCGGCAGATGCAAGAGACCCAGTACTTC. Its protein product is CAWSVRRQMQETQYF.

This clonotype was observed many times. The chain has TRBV7-2 and TRBJ1-2; 8 nucleotides agree with TRBD1. Germline trimming cut 0 bases from V and 2 bases from J; bases unmatched to any gene: 5. The CDR3 length is 16 residues. Germline CDR1 and CDR2: SGHTA and FQGNSA. This CDR3 reads CASSLAQGQANYGYTF. In nucleotides, the CDR3 is TGTGCCAGCAGCTTAGCACAGGGACAGGCAAACTATGGCTACACCTTC.

The table lists this clonotype with many counts. The rearrangement joins TRBV18 to TRBJ1-2; D might be TRBD1 (5 bases). V lost 2 bases and J lost 7, with 23 bases in between. Germline CDR1 is KGHSH and CDR2 is LQKENI. CDR3 length: 17 amino acids. CDR3 sequence: CASSPVEVLQGFGGYTF. In nucleotides, the CDR3 is TGTGCCAGCTCACCAGTCGAAGTTCTTCAGGGTTTTGGTGGCTACACCTTC.

With respect to this clonotype: A much larger clone is a single base away; this may be a read error. CDR3 DNA sequence: TGCAGTGCTAGAGATTCGGGACTAGCCGTGAGCACAGATACGCAGTATTTT. Its protein product is CSARDSGLAVSTDTQYF. The chain combines TRBV20-1 with TRBJ2-3; 9 bases align to TRBD2. The V gene end was trimmed by 0 bases and the J gene end by 0 bases; junction bases not matched to a gene: 7. Looked up from germline, CDR1 is DFQATT and CDR2 is SNEGSKA (reference sequence). CDR3 length: 17 amino acids.

As regards this clonotype: A read error may produce the germline difference seen at one junction end. The chain employs TRBV28 and TRBJ2-1, with 12 bases that match TRBD2. The CDR3 consists of 15 residues. In germline, CDR1 is MDHEN, CDR2 SYDVKM. Here the CDR3 DNA reads TGTGCCAGCCGGACACTAGCGGGAGGCTACAATGAGCAGCTCTTC. Its translation is CASRTLAGGYNEQLF.

The rearrangement links TRBV15 to TRBJ2-7; a weak D match, TRBD2 (6 bases). Germline loops: CDR1 LNHNV, CDR2 YYDKDF (reference sequence). The CDR3 covers 15 residues. V lost 5 bases and J 0 bases, leaving 14 bases between the germline ends. This CDR3 is CATSRSGGSSYEQYF. Written as DNA, the CDR3 is TGTGCCACCAGCCGGTCCGGGGGTTCCTCCTACGAGCAGTACTTC.